These 18 T cell receptor beta chains were all obtained from the same sample, sequenced in a study of T cells in Graves' hyperthyroidism and ophthalmopathy. Amplification of TCR beta CDR3 regions was performed using RNA transcripts as template. The study used the HTBI primer set for a first-round RT-PCR of the TCR CDR3. In TCRdb, the multiplex PCR reads were re-called with MiXCR into one record per CDR3 protein. This table holds hundreds of thousands of distinct CDR3 sequences, under 25% found once. Sequenced sample: blood. The receptors here all came from a man aged 30 to 39 with Graves' ophthalmopathy.

This chain connects TRBV5-1 to TRBJ1-6, with no clear D. The CDR3 has 14 residues. Trimming took 0 bases from V and 5 from J, leaving 6 bases between them. Germline CDR1 and CDR2: SGHRS and YFSETQ. CDR3 coding DNA: TGCGCCAGCAGCTTGGTGGATAATAATTCACCCCTCCACTTT. This encodes CASSLVDNNSPLHF.

This clonotype was seen ten or more times. V is TRBV28 and J is TRBJ2-1, with D perhaps matching TRBD2 (5 bases). The CDR3 length is 14 residues. Germline V gene lookup returns CDR1 MDHEN and CDR2 SYDVKM. Trimming shortened V by 2 bases and J by 5 bases, and 10 bases separated the two germline ends. The DNA of the CDR3 is TGTGCCAGCAGTTTACGGGGTCTAGACAATGAGCAGTTCTTC. This codes for CASSLRGLDNEQFF.

The V gene is TRBV10-3, the J gene TRBJ2-5; unclear D gene. V lost 6 bases and J lost 2, with 7 bases in between. From germline, CDR1 is ENHRY and CDR2 SYGVKD. CDR3 length: 12 amino acids. CDR3 nucleotide sequence: TGTGCCATCAGGGGGAATCAAGAGACCCAGTACTTC. Protein: CAIRGNQETQYF.

This clonotype occurred a few times. The chain employs TRBV6-1 and TRBJ2-7; D is perhaps TRBD2 (6 bases). CDR1 and CDR2 from the germline V gene are MNHNS and SASEGT. Trimming shortened V by 8 bases and J by 2 bases, and 16 bases separated the two germline ends. This CDR3 is built from 14 residues. Written as DNA, the CDR3 is TGTGCCAGCGGGCCCGAAGCGGGTCCCTACGAGCAGTACTTC. As protein: CASGPEAGPYEQYF.

CDR3 DNA: TGTGCCAGCAGCCGAGTCACGGGAGGGTCCGGGGAGACCCAGTACTTC. Translating it yields CASSRVTGGSGETQYF. The chain joins TRBV11-2 to TRBJ2-5; 8 bases are a match to TRBD2. Germline V gives CDR1 SGHAT, CDR2 FQNNGV. The CDR3 has 16 residues. V gave up 5 bases and J gave up 5 bases; unmatched junction bases: 13.

This clonotype was observed a few times. The chain has TRBV5-1 and TRBJ1-1; TRBD1 matches at 9 bases. The CDR3 spans 15 residues. With V trimmed by 4 bases and J by 6 bases, 10 bases remained unmatched. Germline-derived CDR1 and CDR2 are SGHRS and YFSETQ. The CDR3 here is CASSLGGTGKAEAFF. Here the CDR3 DNA reads TGCGCCAGCAGCCTTGGAGGGACAGGGAAAGCTGAAGCTTTCTTT.

This clonotype was counted ten times or more. This chain joins TRBV12-3 or TRBV12-4 and TRBJ2-5; 7 bases agree with TRBD2. The CDR3 spans 15 residues. The J segment lost 2 bases and the V segment lost 2 bases, leaving 5 bases of the junction unmatched. The chain's CDR3 is CASSLFTSEQETQYF. Here the CDR3 DNA reads TGTGCCAGCAGTTTATTTACTAGCGAACAAGAGACCCAGTACTTC.

This clonotype was found a few times. The rearrangement uses TRBV5-1 and TRBJ1-2, with 7 nucleotides matching TRBD1. The CDR3 covers 14 residues. Unmatched junction bases numbered 7, after V lost 0 bases and J lost 8 bases. Germline values: CDR1 SGHRS, CDR2 YFSETQ. The CDR3 DNA sequence: TGCGCCAGCAGCTTGGCCCAGACAGGGAGCGGCTACACCTTC. Translation gives CASSLAQTGSGYTF.

This clonotype has a single count. The gene calls are TRBV4-1 and TRBJ2-1, with 8 bases that match TRBD1. V lost 0 bases to trimming and J lost 9 bases; unmatched junction nucleotides: 13. Germline lookup yields CDR1 MGHRA and CDR2 YSYEKL. The CDR3 length is 17 residues. The CDR3 spells CASSQDQGAGQQGEQFF. CDR3 sequence (DNA): TGCGCCAGCAGCCAAGATCAGGGGGCAGGCCAACAGGGTGAGCAGTTCTTC.

This clonotype was counted only a few times. The chain combines TRBV11-3 with TRBJ2-3; D is possibly TRBD1 (5 bases). The CDR3 loop spans 15 amino acids. CDR1 and CDR2 from the germline V gene are SGHNT and YENEEA. Trimming cost V 6 bases and J 4 bases, with 17 bases left between them. The CDR3 nucleotides are TGTGCCAGCAGTGAAGTGTCAGGGAAGGCAGATACGCAGTATTTT. Its protein is CASSEVSGKADTQYF.

As concerns this clonotype: In this CDR3 the conserved last residue, phenylalanine or tryptophan, is missing, so a read error is likely. The chain carries TRBV28 and TRBJ1-5, with TRBD1 identical over 7 bases. Germline V gene data show CDR1 as MDHEN and CDR2 as SYDVKM. J gave up 1 base and V 7 bases, and 4 bases lay outside the gene matches. The CDR3 totals 14 residues. The CDR3 coding sequence is TGTGCCAGCACCCCACAGGGGAGCAATCAGCCCCAGCATATT. It yields the protein CASTPQGSNQPQHI.

The chain couples TRBV15 to TRBJ1-6, with 9 bases that match TRBD1. The trim removed 6 bases at V and 12 bases at J, leaving 12 bases unmatched. CDR3 length equals 15 residues. Germline V CDR1 and CDR2: LNHNV, YYDKDF (reference sequence). In nucleotides, the CDR3 is TGTGCCACCAGTGCAGGAACAGGGGGCACTGTACCCCTCCACTTT. Protein product: CATSAGTGGTVPLHF.

The chain employs TRBV7-9 and TRBJ2-2, with 9 bases lining up with TRBD2. The CDR3 runs 17 residues. Germline V gene sequence: CDR1 SEHNR, CDR2 FQNEAQ (reference sequence). The V segment lost 2 bases and the J segment 8 bases; nucleotides outside the gene matches: 12. The CDR3 sequence is CASSLSFGTSMKGELFF. The DNA for the CDR3 is TGTGCCAGCAGCTTATCATTCGGGACTAGCATGAAGGGGGAGCTGTTTTTT.

CDR3 nucleotide sequence: TGTGCCAGCAGTTTAGACGAGGCCCAGTACTTC. Its protein is CASSLDEAQYF. This rearrangement joins TRBV12-3 or TRBV12-4 to TRBJ2-5, with D hard to call. CDR3 length equals 11 residues. Between the trimmed V and J ends, which lost 1 base and 9 bases, there was a span of 6 bases.

This clonotype has ten or more counts. The CDR3 bases are TGTGCCAGCAGCTTAGATTACAGGGACACTGAAGCTTTCTTT. Amino acid sequence: CASSLDYRDTEAFF. The J gene is TRBJ1-1, the V gene TRBV7-9; possibly TRBD1 for D (6 bases). This CDR3 has 14 residues. The V gene lost 1 base and the J gene lost 3 bases, with 9 bases spanning the gap. The germline gives CDR1 SEHNR, CDR2 FQNEAQ (reference sequence).

The V gene is TRBV28, the J gene TRBJ2-1, with TRBD2 identical over 9 bases. CDR3 length equals 16 residues. The J segment lost 8 bases and the V segment lost 4 bases, leaving 12 bases of the junction unmatched. Germline V gene lookup returns CDR1 MDHEN and CDR2 SYDVKM. The CDR3 region has the DNA TGTGCCAGCAGTTCCGTCTATAGCGGGAGAATGTATGAGCAGTTCTTC. It is translated as CASSSVYSGRMYEQFF.

This clonotype was picked up many times. V and J are TRBV11-2 and TRBJ2-1; D not resolved. V was shortened by 4 bases and J by 2 bases, with 6 bases between the two germline ends. Germline CDR1 reads SGHAT; CDR2 reads FQNNGV. The CDR3 contains 13 residues. The CDR3 DNA reads TGTGCCAGCAGCTCCCGGGCCTACAATGAGCAGTTCTTC. Its protein product is CASSSRAYNEQFF.

This clonotype was counted only a few times. This sequence joins TRBV10-3 and TRBJ2-5, with 8 bases lining up with TRBD2. Germline V CDR1 and CDR2: ENHRY, SYGVKD. J was trimmed by 3 bases and V by 7 bases; bases with no gene match: 4. The CDR3 is 13 residues long. The CDR3, as DNA: TGTGCCATCAATAAAGCGGGAGAAGAGACCCAGTACTTC. It codes for CAINKAGEETQYF.